The clone carrying this TCR beta chain turned up a few times. The TCR cDNA carried a universal primer site and UMIs from 5'RACE template switching. TCRdb re-derived calls from the 5' RACE reads in MiXCR, one entry per CDR3 protein. The sample includes a few hundred thousand distinct CDR3 sequences, about 8.7% of them seen just once. The CDR3 covers 14 residues. V shed 3 bases and J shed 2 bases, with 5 bases lying between them. This entry comes from a study of T cells after yellow fever vaccination. This clonotype was obtained from a man in his late teens or twenties who received the YFV17D yellow fever vaccine. This specimen was PBMCs, taken on the day of the first yellow fever vaccination. V and J are TRBV12-3 or TRBV12-4 and TRBJ1-6; no clear D gene. CDR3 loop: CASSLSTYNSPLHF. The CDR3 DNA reads TGTGCCAGCAGTTTGAGCACCTATAATTCACCCCTCCACTTT.